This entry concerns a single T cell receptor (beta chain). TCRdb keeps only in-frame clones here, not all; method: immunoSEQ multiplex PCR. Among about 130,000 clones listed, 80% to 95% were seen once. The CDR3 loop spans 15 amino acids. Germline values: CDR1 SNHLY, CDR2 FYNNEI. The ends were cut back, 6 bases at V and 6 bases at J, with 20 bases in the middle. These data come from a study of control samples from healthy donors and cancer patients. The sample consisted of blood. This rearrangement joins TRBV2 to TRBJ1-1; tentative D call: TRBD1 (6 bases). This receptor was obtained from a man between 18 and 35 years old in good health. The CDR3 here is CASRGPGSGGAEAFF. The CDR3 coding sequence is TGTGCCAGCAGAGGGCCAGGGTCTGGGGGCGCTGAAGCTTTCTTT.